The present entry profiles one T cell receptor (beta chain) with its context. Antigen unknown. Naive CD8+ T cells had a CD45RO-CCR7+CD27+CD95- phenotype. This entry belongs to a study of CXCR3-negative and CXCR3-positive naive CD8 T cells. Study-level information: Per library, roughly 1.6 +/- 0.3 million reads; about 150 million TRB reads overall.

There are 13 residues in the CDR3. CDR1 is SGHRS and CDR2 is YFSETQ in the germline V gene. 5' RACE that incorporated UMI labels was used to prepare the TRB cDNA libraries. TCRdb derives one entry per CDR3 protein from the 5' RACE reads, leaving out DNA. The listing contains about 51,000 distinct CDR3 sequences. General study points: A higher hydrophobicity marked the TRB CDR3s of CXCR3-positive naive cells versus CXCR3-negative naive cells. The study found comparably high diversity in both naive subsets and much lower diversity in memory CD8+ cells.

The sequenced material came from naive CXCR3+ CD8+ T cells from blood. Regarding subset: CD45RO-CCR7+CD27+CD95- naive CD8+ T cells expressing CXCR3 (TNR3+). The chain uses TRBV5-1 and TRBJ1-3. The receptor comes from a human donor in good health. Some clones in this sample may be carry-over from other donors' samples. The CDR3 region is CASSPDGGNTIYF.